This note documents a single T cell receptor beta chain sequence. This clone occurred once. Its binding antigen is unknown. Base qualities are not provided; no much larger clone lies one nucleotide away. The method was the immunoSEQ multiplex PCR assay. For the multiplex PCR, a mixture combining 60 forward primers for TCR Vbeta segments and 13 reverse primers for TCR Jbeta segments was used. Amplification of the CDR3 region of rearranged TCR beta genes was performed with a multiplex PCR assay on genomic DNA. Amplified TCR beta libraries were sequenced as 87-base-pair reads on the Illumina HiSeq System. The study's processing was this. In a later analysis, tens of millions of unique TCR beta chains were counted across the approximately 640 repertoires, and roughly 9.9 million of these chains were shared by at least two donors. Raw reads were error-corrected and collapsed into unique sequences with a nearest-neighbor algorithm that merged closely related sequences to remove PCR and sequencing errors. Alignment of CDR3 sequences to IMGT reference sequences was used to assign V, D and J gene segments. For a sequence to be retained, a match of at least six nucleotides to both a V gene segment and a J gene segment was required. A rearrangement counted as productive if the CDR3 had no stop codons and remained in frame with V and J, and every other rearrangement counted as non-productive. CDR3 was defined by IMGT convention, running from the second conserved V-encoded cysteine to the conserved J-encoded phenylalanine. Sequences without an unambiguous match to a single V gene segment were excluded from the earlier analysis of 500 to 700 of the donors. In an earlier analysis of approximately 500 of the donors, a V segment was called functional when productive rearrangements were above 56.7%, and segregating when the standard deviation between donors exceeded 5%. A statistical classification framework was built to diagnose cytomegalovirus status from the catalog of TCR beta chain sequences. In a later analysis, TCR nucleotide sequences were compared against IMGT/GENE-DB human TR gene sequences so that V and J genes could be assigned. The TCRdist pipeline was used in a later analysis to assign CDR3 sequences and most-parsimonious VDJ recombination scenarios. In a later analysis, each TCR beta chain was defined by its CDR3 amino acid sequence together with its V-gene family, and reads lacking a unique V-gene family were excluded. A later analysis removed 500 to 600 highly shared, low-generation-probability nucleotide sequences to deal with suspected cross-contamination and a sequencing artifact. In a later analysis, a clonal expansion index for each public chain was calculated from normalized within-repertoire ranks of inferred template counts. In a later analysis, generation probabilities were computed using a VDJ recombination model fitted to out-of-frame rearrangements, and the results were checked against IGoR. In a later analysis, hypergeometric tests were used to score TCR-TCR, TCR-HLA and TCR-CMV co-occurrence, with a repertoire-size bias correction applied to TCR pairs. A later analysis estimated false discovery rates by permuting HLA or CMV assignments 20 times. In a later analysis, co-occurring TCRs were grouped using DBSCAN, with TCRdist sequence similarity added in when clustering inside HLA-allele-positive subsets. Repertoires with fewer than 30,000 or more than 120,000 public chains were left out of co-occurrence clustering, as were about 5 repertoires with anomalous nucleotide sharing. TCRdb holds this immuneACCESS table with in-frame rearrangements only. Some clones are missing; in checked studies, unresolved V genes explain under half, and the rest has no known cause. V, J and clone size were drawn from that table, and D and trimming were deduced from the DNA. The sample data list hundreds of thousands of clones, and 82% of these were observed just once. The top ten clones comprise roughly 0.58% of the sample.

This sample was included in a study of cytomegalovirus exposure and HLA in healthy donors (dated by TCRdb to the late 2010s). About the full investigation: An earlier analysis of roughly 570 of the donors reported about 300 Gb of sequence data and 100 million to 120 million unique TCR beta sequences obtained from about 179 million T cells. A later genetic analysis used genome-wide SNP genotypes for about 60% of the 666 donors, treating that subset as a discovery cohort. Donor age, sex, ethnicity and CMV serostatus were compiled alongside the repertoire data. HLA typing included class I and class II loci at four-digit resolution. About 5 DR-DQ haplotypes were handled as single units for association and clustering, since linkage in the cohort was strong. Using immunosequencing, the study profiled T cell repertoires from about 620 subjects and related those repertoires to cytomegalovirus serostatus. To study patterns of TCR occurrence, a later analysis re-analyzed previously published TCR beta repertoires from around 670 donors and added high-resolution HLA genotyping. All discovery cohort repertoires had been generated using a single sequencing platform. The number of donors typed differed by locus, with roughly 620-640 for A, B, C, DRB1 and DQB1, 522 for DQA1, 600 to 610 for DPA1, and around 430 for DPB1. To predict cytomegalovirus infection status, the study brought together high-throughput TCR immunosequencing, statistical association of individual TCRs with disease status, and machine learning. Rather than drawing on any new phenotypic data, the later analysis identified candidate immune exposures from TCR beta sequences and the way those sequences occurred across donors. Of the roughly 410 genotyped donors, roughly 76% were placed in the genetic ancestry cluster associated with self-reported Caucasian donors. Along with the roughly 700-subject first cohort, a separate validation cohort of roughly 110 different subjects was used. In an earlier analysis of 550 to 700 of the donors, high-throughput TCR beta sequencing was used to judge whether each TCR beta V gene segment behaved as functional or pseudogenic. The study was designed to test whether signatures of past pathogen exposure could be identified by cataloging public T cell receptors. Across under 500 genotyped donors of the cohort, an average of roughly 200,000 unique TCR beta nucleotide sequences per donor were sequenced, and approximately 17% of those sequences were non-productive. An early release covering 550 to 700 HLA-typed donors comprised roughly 300 gigabases of sequencing data and tens of millions of unique TCR sequences. Broad study findings and their caveats: V-gene and J-gene trimming of TCR beta chains was associated with a missense DCLRE1C variant in a later genetic analysis, and the association was replicated in an independent cohort. It was suggested by the authors that the approach could potentially be generalized to other disease states and immunological phenotypes. Only TCR beta chains were sequenced in this cohort, and the absence of alpha or paired-chain data limited detectable features. The presence/absence analyses assumed that sequencing depth was roughly uniform across donors, and that assumption may not be true. Because the 87-base-pair reads could not distinguish some IMGT-functional V segments, including TRBV6-2 and TRBV6-3, those segments were excluded. CMV serostatus was the only immune exposure information available for the cohort. Several of the top co-occurrence clusters appeared to be linked to parvovirus B19, influenza, CMV and Epstein-Barr virus, according to a later analysis. In the study, some 160 TCR beta chains were listed as associated with cytomegalovirus. According to a later analysis, most CMV-associated TCR beta chains appeared to be HLA-restricted, and the HLA associations seemed to be driven largely by CMV exposure. A further reported finding was that TCR beta sequences accurately predicted the HLA-A and HLA-B alleles for most subjects in the first cohort. While some public TCRs were present in many individuals, most TCR sequences turned up only very rarely across donors. A group of highly shared sequence variants was considered likely to be a technical artifact of the sequencing pipeline. At a false discovery rate of 0.05, a later analysis linked fewer than 20,000 TCR beta sequences to specific HLA alleles. Seventeen rarely observed V segments, including chromosome 9 orphons, were excluded from the earlier analysis of a few hundred of the donors because counts were too low. In a later analysis, TCR association rates were found to vary across HLA loci, with the most associated TCRs seen for DRB1 alleles and the fewest for HLA-C alleles. According to a later genetic analysis, donors in an Asian-associated ancestry cluster had fewer N-insertions in productive TCRs than the roughly 670-donor mean. A later analysis found that HLA-associated TCR beta chains were more clonally expanded and had lower generation probabilities than equally common non-associated chains. Linkage disequilibrium might explain the correlated functional status among segregating V segments, but an unknown experimental factor could not be excluded. In an earlier analysis of some 550 of the donors, most TCR beta V segments were observed in productive rearrangements about 87% or about 30% of the time, broadly matching IMGT annotations. In vitro tests confirmed that a few of the cytomegalovirus-associated TCR beta chains recognize cytomegalovirus antigens. Because HLA typing was missing for some donors at each locus, association tests included only the typed subset. Cytomegalovirus status was reported to be diagnosed by the classifier with high specificity and sensitivity in both the original and validation cohorts. Assigning TCR associations to individual alleles was difficult when HLA alleles, especially DR and DQ, strongly co-occurred.

Taken from cysteine to phenylalanine, the CDR3 has 14 residues. Of all the DNA, just the CDR3 is kept, 42 bases in frame from base 1. CDR1 and CDR2 (SNHLY, FYNNEI) derive from the germline V gene. V trim: 10 bases; J trim: 5 bases; unmatched bases: 11. The cohort consisted of approximately 690 healthy bone marrow donors. At the time of sampling, all cohort members were nominally healthy, though unrecorded immune exposures were likely present. The donor tested CMV seronegative, placing the donor among the 300 to 400 seronegative members of the cohort. Each donor provided a peripheral blood sample, and peripheral blood mononuclear cells were used for TCR beta sequencing. The Qiagen DNeasy Blood Extraction Kit was used to extract genomic DNA from the blood cell samples.

Recombination connected TRBV2 to TRBJ1-1, and 9 bases in between align with TRBD1. Sequenced sample: PBMCs. This clonotype was obtained from a woman aged 40 to 50 in good health and CMV-seronegative. The DNA sequence follows: TGTGCCACCCAGGAGACAGGGGGGGATACTGAAGCTTTCTTT. It encodes CATQETGGDTEAFF.